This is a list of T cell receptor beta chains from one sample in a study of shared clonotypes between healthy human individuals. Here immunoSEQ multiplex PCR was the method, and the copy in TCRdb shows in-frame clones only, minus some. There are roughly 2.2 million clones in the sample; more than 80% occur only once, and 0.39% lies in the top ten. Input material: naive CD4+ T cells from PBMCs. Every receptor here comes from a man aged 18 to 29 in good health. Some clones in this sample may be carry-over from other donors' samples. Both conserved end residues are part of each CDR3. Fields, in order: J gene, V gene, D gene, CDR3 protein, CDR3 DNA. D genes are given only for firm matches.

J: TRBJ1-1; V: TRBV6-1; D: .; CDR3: CASFGNRAEAFF; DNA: TGTGCCAGCTTCGGGAATAGGGCTGAAGCTTTCTTT
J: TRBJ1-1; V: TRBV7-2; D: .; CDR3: CASSRQFTEAFF; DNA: TGTGCCAGCAGCCGACAGTTCACTGAAGCTTTCTTT
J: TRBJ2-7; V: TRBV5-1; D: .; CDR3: CASSLTASYEQYF; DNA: TGCGCCAGCAGCTTGACTGCTTCCTACGAGCAGTACTTC
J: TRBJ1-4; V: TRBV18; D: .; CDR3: CASSRINAVNEKLFF; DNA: TGTGCCAGCTCAAGAATTAACGCAGTTAATGAAAAACTGTTTTTT
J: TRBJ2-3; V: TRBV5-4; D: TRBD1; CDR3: CASSLDRGDTQYF; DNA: TGTGCCAGCAGCTTGGACAGGGGGGATACGCAGTATTTT
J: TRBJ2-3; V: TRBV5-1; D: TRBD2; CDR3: CASAGGTSGTDTQYF; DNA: TGCGCCAGCGCCGGCGGTACTAGCGGCACAGATACGCAGTATTTT
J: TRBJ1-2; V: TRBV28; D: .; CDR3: CASNSPGAHYGYTF; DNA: TGTGCCAGCAATAGTCCCGGGGCCCACTATGGCTACACCTTC
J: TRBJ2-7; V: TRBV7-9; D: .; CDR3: CASSRRNRDYEQYF; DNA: TGTGCCAGCAGCAGAAGGAACAGAGACTACGAGCAGTACTTC
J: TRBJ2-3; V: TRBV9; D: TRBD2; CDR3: CASTKTSGSTDTQYF; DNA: TGTGCCAGCACGAAGACTAGCGGGAGTACAGATACGCAGTATTTT
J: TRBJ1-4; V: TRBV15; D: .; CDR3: CATSRTPEELFF; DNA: TGTGCCACCAGCAGAACGCCTGAGGAACTGTTTTTT
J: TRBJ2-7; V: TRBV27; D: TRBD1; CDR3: CASSLKGQGVYEQYF; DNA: TGTGCCAGCAGTTTAAAGGGACAGGGTGTCTACGAGCAGTACTTC
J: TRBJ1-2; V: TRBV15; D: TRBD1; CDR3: CATSRAGWDSNYGYTF; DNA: TGTGCCACCAGCAGAGCGGGGTGGGACAGTAACTATGGCTACACCTTC